These T cell receptor beta chains were read from a single sample in a study of Ad26.COV2.S vaccination and SARS-CoV-2 variants. Profiling relied on immunoSEQ multiplex PCR, and the TCRdb table lists in-frame clones only, not all of them. The profile shows about 350,000 clones, 70% to 90% of them singletons. The starting material was peripheral blood, obtained in a trial of Ad26.COV2.S vaccine versus placebo. Receptors were obtained from a person aged 18-60 years who received the Ad26.COV2.S COVID-19 vaccine or a placebo. The CDR3 runs from the conserved cysteine through the conserved F or W. D genes are given only for firm matches. Expanded clones are given a class, and other clones once, few, many or no size at all.

cdr3_length clone_size d_call j_call v_call cdr3_aa cdr3_nt
12 NA NA TRBJ2-7 TRBV11-2 CASSRGLFEQYF TGTGCCAGCAGCCGAGGGCTTTTTGAGCAGTACTTC
16 NA NA TRBJ1-3 TRBV29-1 CSVEAQAQGSGNTIYF TGCAGCGTTGAAGCCCAGGCACAGGGCTCTGGAAACACCATATATTTT
17 once TRBD1 TRBJ2-4 TRBV19 CASSRAGGGVAKNIQYF TGTGCCAGTAGTAGGGCAGGGGGCGGGGTAGCCAAAAACATTCAGTACTTC
14 NA NA TRBJ2-5 TRBV6-5 CASSYTGRWETQYF TGTGCCAGCAGTTACACAGGGAGGTGGGAGACCCAGTACTTC
15 NA NA TRBJ2-2 TRBV5-1 CASSFWRDPTGELFF TGCGCCAGCAGCTTTTGGCGGGACCCGACCGGGGAGCTGTTTTTT
15 NA NA TRBJ2-7 TRBV6-1 CASSEYDFTGYEQYF TGTGCCAGCAGTGAATATGACTTCACCGGGTACGAGCAGTACTTC
17 NA TRBD1 TRBJ2-7 TRBV12-5 CASGLLTGTGRSYEQYF TGTGCTAGTGGTTTGCTTACCGGGACAGGGAGATCCTACGAGCAGTACTTC
17 NA NA TRBJ2-1 TRBV18 CASSLRAPHGGYNEQFF TGTGCCAGCTCCCTACGAGCACCCCATGGGGGATACAATGAGCAGTTCTTC
13 NA NA TRBJ2-5 TRBV12-3/TRBV12-4 CASSLYVEETQYF TGTGCCAGCAGTTTATATGTAGAAGAGACCCAGTACTTC
15 NA NA TRBJ1-1 TRBV18 CASSPRSGGWTEAFF TGTGCCAGCTCACCAAGGTCGGGGGGCTGGACTGAAGCTTTCTTT
15 NA NA TRBJ2-3 TRBV28 CASSPLEGGTDTQYF TGTGCCAGCAGTCCCCTGGAGGGGGGGACAGATACGCAGTATTTT